This T cell receptor (beta chain) comes out of a study of CD8+ T cells in alopecia areata. Comments on this clone: Its specificity is not known.

Reverse transcribed after extraction, RNA yielded cDNA as the sequencing template. The method was immunoSEQ multiplex PCR; TCRdb's version includes in-frame clones alone and lacks a portion of them. The sample includes hundreds of thousands of clones, under 80% seen only once; the top ten take more than 0.95%. CDR3 length: 16 amino acids. Germline V CDR1 and CDR2: SGHAT, FQNNGV. The V end was cut by 1 base, the J end by 0 bases, with 9 bases between. Findings and caveats of the study: Normal scalp had lower clonality than lesional scalp, with alopecia totalis/universalis lesions showing this most strongly.

This sequence joins TRBV11-2 and TRBJ2-2; maybe TRBD1 (6 bases). The sample was CD4+ T cells sorted from blood, taken at week 0. The sequence derives from a human donor with alopecia areata. In DNA form, the CDR3 reads TGTGCCAGCAGCTTAGCCAGGGGCGCGAACACCGGGGAGCTGTTTTTT. Translating gives CASSLARGANTGELFF. The full variable domain, with the rest looked up from reference TRBV11-2 and TRBJ2-2, is EAGVAQSPRYKIIEKRQSVAFWCNPISGHATLYWYQQILGQGPKLLIQFQNNGVVDDSQLPKDRFSAERLKGVDSTLKIQPAKLEDSAVYLCASSLARGANTGELFFGEGSRLTVL.